A single sample gave rise to the 28 T cell receptor beta chains below, sequenced in a study of blood T cell repertoires in COVID-19. Assay used: immunoSEQ multiplex PCR; TCRdb lists only in-frame clones, some missing. The table includes 280,000 or so clones, 70% to 90% detected once. Material: PBMCs or T cells enriched from blood (not recorded which). The receptors come from a man aged 25 to 40 who had recovered from COVID-19.

This chain uses TRBV6-5 with TRBJ1-6; D is possibly TRBD1 (5 bases). V gave up 8 bases and J gave up 8 bases, with 16 bases separating them. The CDR3 has 14 residues. Germline V gene lookup returns CDR1 MNHEY and CDR2 SVGAGI. The CDR3 DNA reads TGTGCCAGCCGGTTGGGGGGGGATTATTCACCCCTCCACTTT. This translates into CASRLGGDYSPLHF.

The chain employs TRBV6-1 and TRBJ1-3; D gene uncertain. Trimming cost V 0 bases and J 0 bases, with 9 bases left between them. There are 16 residues in the CDR3. Germline CDR1 reads MNHNS; CDR2 reads SASEGT. DNA for the CDR3: TGTGCCAGCAGTGAAGCGCTTCGGAGCTCTGGAAACACCATATATTTT. This codes for CASSEALRSSGNTIYF.

V usage is TRBV7-9 and J usage is TRBJ1-5; the D gene is possibly TRBD1 (6 bases). The V gene lost 0 bases and the J gene lost 5 bases, with 14 bases spanning the gap. Germline V CDR1 and CDR2: SEHNR, FQNEAQ (reference sequence). The CDR3 has 16 residues. As DNA, the CDR3 is TGTGCCAGCAGCTTAGCCATCGGACAGAGCCATCAGCCCCAGCATTTT. Its protein product is CASSLAIGQSHQPQHF.

This chain uses TRBV13 with TRBJ1-2; a weak D match, TRBD1 (5 bases). V dropped 1 base and J dropped 10 bases, with 10 bases sitting between them. The CDR3 has 12 amino acids. Germline V gene lookup returns CDR1 PRHDT and CDR2 FYEKMQ (reference sequence). CDR3 coding DNA: TGTGCCAGCAGCTTAGCCCGACAGTTCTACACCTTC. Protein product: CASSLARQFYTF.

The V call is TRBV29-1, the J call TRBJ1-2; 8 bases map to TRBD1. Germline CDR1 reads SQVTM; CDR2 reads ANQGSEA. The CDR3 loop spans 15 amino acids. V shed 4 bases and J 1 base; nucleotides not matched to a gene: 8. DNA for the CDR3: TGCAGCGTTGGAGCCGGGACAGGAGATAACTATGGCTACACCTTC. Protein: CSVGAGTGDNYGYTF.

The table lists this clone with a few counts. The chain recombines TRBV24-1 with TRBJ1-2; no clear D. Germline V gives CDR1 KGHDR, CDR2 SFDVKD. The CDR3 spans 14 residues. V was cut by 2 bases and J by 2 bases, with 8 bases left in between. This CDR3 reads CATSDSGENYGYTF. In DNA form, the CDR3 reads TGTGCCACCAGTGATTCCGGGGAGAACTATGGCTACACCTTC.

The chain has TRBV4-2 and TRBJ2-2, with TRBD2 matching over 9 bases. Germline assignment: CDR1 LGHNA and CDR2 YNFKEQ. V shed 5 bases and J 4 bases; nucleotides not matched to a gene: 5. CDR3 size: 15 residues. Here the CDR3 reads CASSASGGPTGELFF. The CDR3 DNA follows: TGTGCCAGCAGCGCCAGCGGGGGGCCCACCGGGGAGCTGTTTTTT.

The J gene is TRBJ1-3, the V gene TRBV3-1 (or the pseudogene TRBV3-2); TRBD1 might be the D (6 bases). CDR1 is LGHDT and CDR2 is YNNKEL in the germline V gene (reference sequence). This CDR3 contains 15 residues. The V and J ends lost 6 bases and 0 bases respectively, with 12 bases between them. CDR3 sequence: CASSLTGASGNTIYF. The CDR3 coding sequence is TGTGCCAGCAGTTTGACAGGAGCCTCTGGAAACACCATATATTTT.

This chain joins TRBV5-1 and TRBJ1-1, with 10 bases identical to TRBD1. Germline assignment: CDR1 SGHRS and CDR2 YFSETQ. The CDR3 loop spans 16 amino acids. J was trimmed by 5 bases and V by 0 bases; bases with no gene match: 7. The DNA of the CDR3 is TGCGCCAGCAGCTTGGGGACAGGGGGAGGATGGACTGAAGCTTTCTTT. As protein: CASSLGTGGGWTEAFF.

The chain uses TRBV27 and TRBJ2-7; D is possibly TRBD2 (6 bases). This CDR3 has 11 residues. The germline V gene encodes CDR1 MNHEY and CDR2 SMNVEV (reference sequence). V was pared by 2 bases and J by 7 bases, with 6 bases between. The CDR3 sequence: CASSLAGEQYF. The CDR3 nucleotides are TGTGCCAGCAGTTTAGCGGGGGAGCAGTACTTC.

The chain joins TRBV7-9 to TRBJ2-3; 7 bases agree with TRBD1. The CDR3 length is 11 residues. The germline CDR1 and CDR2 sequences are SEHNR and FQNEAQ (reference sequence). V shed 3 bases and J 15 bases; nucleotides not matched to a gene: 6. DNA of the CDR3: TGTGCCAGCAGCTTCGGGGACAGCAACTATTTT. The encoded protein is CASSFGDSNYF.

This chain links TRBV5-6 with TRBJ1-6; D is perhaps TRBD1 (5 bases). The CDR3 is 14 residues long. Trimming took off 6 bases at V and 7 bases at J, with 14 bases between the two ends. Germline-derived CDR1 and CDR2 are SGHDT and YYEEEE. The CDR3, as DNA: TGTGCCAGCACCATTAGGGGTGGGAATTCACCCCTCCACTTT. Translation: CASTIRGGNSPLHF.

The chain couples TRBV6-1 to TRBJ2-5, with 10 bases matching TRBD2. Germline trimming cut 3 bases from V and 5 bases from J; bases unmatched to any gene: 3. CDR3 length: 14 residues. The germline V gene encodes CDR1 MNHNS and CDR2 SASEGT. CDR3 sequence reads: CASSEGTSVETQYF. CDR3 bases: TGTGCCAGCAGTGAGGGGACTAGCGTCGAGACCCAGTACTTC.

The table lists this clone with a count of one. A single base separates this from a much larger clone, so it may be a read error. The DNA of the CDR3 is TGTGCCAGCAGTCAGGGGTATGGCTACACCTTC. It translates to CASSQGYGYTF. V gene TRBV12-3 or TRBV12-4 combines with J gene TRBJ1-2; the D gene is possibly TRBD1 (6 bases). This CDR3 has 11 amino acids. V shed 5 bases and J shed 5 bases, with 6 bases lying between them.

The chain has TRBV5-1 and TRBJ1-1, with a weak D call TRBD1 (5 bases). Trimming removed 3 bases from V and 0 bases from J, with 9 bases in between. This CDR3 contains 14 residues. Germline-derived CDR1 and CDR2 are SGHRS and YFSETQ. CDR3 bases: TGCGCCAGCAGCTCTACAGGCATGAACACTGAAGCTTTCTTT. Translating it yields CASSSTGMNTEAFF.

V and J are TRBV3-1 (or the pseudogene TRBV3-2) and TRBJ2-2; 7 bases agree with TRBD1. This CDR3 has 15 residues. Germline V CDR1 and CDR2: LGHDT, YNNKEL (reference sequence). V lost 4 bases, J lost 2 bases, and 4 bases stayed unmatched. CDR3 nucleotide sequence: TGTGCCAGCAGCCCGGGGACAGATAACACCGGGGAGCTGTTTTTT. Translation gives CASSPGTDNTGELFF.

The genes are TRBV9 and TRBJ1-3; 10 nucleotides line up with TRBD1. The CDR3 is 16 amino acids. V trimming: 0 bases; J trimming: 4 bases; junction bases outside the gene matches: 4. Germline V CDR1 and CDR2: SGDLS, YYNGEE. CDR3: CASSVVGQGPGNTIYF. CDR3 sequence (DNA): TGTGCCAGCAGCGTAGTGGGACAGGGGCCAGGAAACACCATATATTTT.

The count of this clone is one. V is TRBV6-5 and J is TRBJ1-1; 11 nucleotides agree with TRBD1. The CDR3 loop spans 16 amino acids. Germline V CDR1 and CDR2: MNHEY, SVGAGI. With V trimmed by 0 bases and J by 4 bases, 4 bases remained unmatched. The chain's CDR3 is CASSYSPGQGGTEAFF. The CDR3 DNA reads as TGTGCCAGCAGTTACTCGCCGGGACAGGGGGGCACTGAAGCTTTCTTT.

The chain has TRBV5-1 and TRBJ1-2; 7 bases match TRBD1. The CDR3 has 15 amino acids. Germline V CDR1 and CDR2: SGHRS, YFSETQ. Trimming cost V 5 bases and J 4 bases; bases outside gene matches: 11. This chain's CDR3 is CASRNDPGGLYGYTF. CDR3 nucleotide sequence: TGCGCCAGCAGAAACGACCCAGGGGGGCTCTATGGCTACACCTTC.

This CDR3 is CASSAGDREINSPLHF. The CDR3 DNA sequence: TGTGCCAGCAGCGCAGGGGACAGGGAGATTAATTCACCCCTCCACTTT. The rearrangement links TRBV9 to TRBJ1-6; 9 bases are a match to TRBD1. Losses at the gene ends were 3 bases for V and 6 bases for J; bases not matched to a gene: 7. This CDR3 spans 16 amino acids. The germline gives CDR1 SGDLS, CDR2 YYNGEE. The variable domain in full, with the rest retrieved from reference TRBV9 and TRBJ1-6, is DSGVTQTPKHLITATGQRVTLRCSPRSGDLSVYWYQQSLDQGLQFLIQYYNGEERAKGNILERFSAQQFPDLHSELNLSSLELGDSALYFCASSAGDREINSPLHFGNGTRLTVT.

The chain links TRBV7-3 to TRBJ2-1, with D perhaps TRBD1 (6 bases). The germline V gene encodes CDR1 SGHTA and CDR2 FQGTGA. With 2 bases removed from V and 9 bases from J, the gap between germline ends came to 17 bases. This CDR3 is 15 amino acids long. CDR3 in DNA: TGTGCCAGCAGCTTACATGATCAGGGGAGAGTTGAGCAGTTCTTC. It codes for CASSLHDQGRVEQFF.

This clone has just a few counts. This chain uses TRBV5-6 with TRBJ1-6; no reliable D call. This CDR3 has 17 amino acids. V lost 0 bases to trimming and J lost 0 bases, with 10 bases between them. CDR1 and CDR2 from the germline V gene are SGHDT and YYEEEE. The CDR3 nucleotides read TGTGCCAGCAGCTTGGCCGCACAGAGCTCCTATAATTCACCCCTCCACTTT. Translation: CASSLAAQSSYNSPLHF.

The rearrangement links TRBV7-3 to TRBJ1-2, with 8 positions matching TRBD1. The CDR3 is made up of 14 amino acids. Germline CDR1 SGHTA, CDR2 FQGTGA. The V and J ends lost 4 bases and 6 bases, in that order; junction bases with no gene match: 7. CDR3 sequence (DNA): TGTGCCAGCAGCTCCTCCCAGGGGGCGGATGGCTACACCTTC. It translates to CASSSSQGADGYTF.

The V gene is TRBV29-1, the J gene TRBJ1-2, with D tentatively TRBD1 (6 bases). The germline V gene has CDR1 SQVTM and CDR2 ANQGSEA. Trimming took 5 bases from V and 7 from J, leaving 17 bases between them. The CDR3 is made up of 13 amino acids. CDR3 loop: CSVPTGGRSGYTF. CDR3 coding DNA: TGCAGCGTTCCCACCGGGGGGCGGTCTGGCTACACCTTC. Full variable domain (missing parts from reference TRBV29-1 and TRBJ1-2): SAVISQKPSRDICQRGTSLTIQCQVDSQVTMMFWYRQQPGQSLTLIATANQGSEATYESGFVIDKFPISRPNLTFSTLTVSNMSPEDSSIYLCSVPTGGRSGYTFGSGTRLTVV.

DNA of the CDR3: TGTGCCAGCAGTCACGGACAGGGGGTACACTATGGCTACACCTTC. Translating gives CASSHGQGVHYGYTF. V gene TRBV6-5 combines with J gene TRBJ1-2; 10 positions agree with TRBD1. The ends lost 5 bases at V and 3 bases at J; junction bases unmatched: 6. The germline gives CDR1 MNHEY, CDR2 SVGAGI. The CDR3 extends over 15 amino acids.

The V call is TRBV24-1, the J call TRBJ1-2; 7 bases are shared with TRBD1. CDR1 KGHDR and CDR2 SFDVKD come from the germline V gene. CDR3 size: 18 residues. V gave up 4 bases and J gave up 10 bases; unmatched junction bases: 23. CDR3 nucleotide sequence: TGTGCCACCAGTGACCCCACTACTACAAGCCGGGACAGAGACACCTACACCTTC. Translated: CATSDPTTTSRDRDTYTF.

The CDR3 region is CASSQGQGSFNYGYTF. The DNA for the CDR3 is TGTGCCAGCTCACAGGGACAGGGGTCGTTCAACTATGGCTACACCTTC. The V gene is TRBV18, the J gene TRBJ1-2; TRBD1 matches at 10 bases. This CDR3 is 16 amino acids long. Germline values: CDR1 KGHSH, CDR2 LQKENI. The V segment lost 4 bases and the J segment 2 bases; nucleotides outside the gene matches: 7.

The chain joins TRBV5-4 to TRBJ1-2, with TRBD1 matching 12 bases. The CDR3 extends over 15 amino acids. J lost 4 bases, V lost 4 bases, and 5 bases had no gene match. Looked up from germline, CDR1 is SGHNT and CDR2 is YYREEE (reference sequence). CDR3 in amino acids: CASSGGTGGVYGYTF. In DNA form, the CDR3 reads TGTGCCAGCAGCGGAGGGACAGGGGGCGTCTATGGCTACACCTTC.